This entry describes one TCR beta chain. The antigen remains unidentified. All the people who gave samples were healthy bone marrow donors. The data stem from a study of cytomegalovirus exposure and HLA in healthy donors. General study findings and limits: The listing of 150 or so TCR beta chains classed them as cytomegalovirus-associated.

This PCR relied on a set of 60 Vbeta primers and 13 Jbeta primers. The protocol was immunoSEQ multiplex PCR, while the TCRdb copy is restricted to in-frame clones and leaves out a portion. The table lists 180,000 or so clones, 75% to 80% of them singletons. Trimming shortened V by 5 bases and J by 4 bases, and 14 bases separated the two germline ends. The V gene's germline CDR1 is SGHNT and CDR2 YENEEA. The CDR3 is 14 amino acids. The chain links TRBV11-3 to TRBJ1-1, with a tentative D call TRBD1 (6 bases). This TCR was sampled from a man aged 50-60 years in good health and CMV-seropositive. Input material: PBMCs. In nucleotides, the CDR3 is TGTGCCAGCAGCGCCCGGGACAAGGGCACTGAAGCTTTCTTT. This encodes CASSARDKGTEAFF. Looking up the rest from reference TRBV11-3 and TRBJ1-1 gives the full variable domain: EAGVVQSPRYKIIEKKQPVAFWCNPISGHNTLYWYLQNLGQGPELLIRYENEEAVDDSQLPKDRFSAERLKGVDSTLKIQPAELGDSAVYLCASSARDKGTEAFFGQGTRLTVV.